Shown below are 5 T cell receptor beta chains from a single sample sequenced in a study of blood T cell repertoires in COVID-19. The repertoire was sequenced with immunoSEQ multiplex PCR; TCRdb's copy has only in-frame clones and lacks some. In the table there are 140,000 to 150,000 clones, about nine tenths of which are singletons. The sequencing sample was made of PBMCs or T cells enriched from blood (not recorded which). These receptors were obtained from a man aged 45-65 years who had recovered from COVID-19.

The chain joins TRBV24-1 to TRBJ1-1; D possibly corresponds to TRBD1 (5 bases). This CDR3 contains 16 residues. Germline V gene data show CDR1 as KGHDR and CDR2 as SFDVKD. The V gene lost 0 bases and the J gene lost 0 bases, with 10 bases spanning the gap. The CDR3, as DNA: TGTGCCACCAGTGATTTGCTCTCAGGGTTGAACACTGAAGCTTTCTTT. It yields the protein CATSDLLSGLNTEAFF.

The chain employs TRBV2 and TRBJ2-3; D is unclear. V was trimmed by 0 bases and J by 8 bases, leaving 9 bases between them. CDR1 SNHLY and CDR2 FYNNEI come from the germline V gene. This CDR3 has 13 amino acids. CDR3 nucleotide sequence: TGTGCCAGCAGTGAAGCACCGTCCGGTACGCAGTATTTT. It translates to CASSEAPSGTQYF.

This rearrangement joins TRBV24-1 to TRBJ2-3; 9 bases are shared with TRBD2. The J segment lost 6 bases and the V segment lost 4 bases, leaving 10 bases of the junction unmatched. This CDR3 has 16 residues. Germline CDR1 reads KGHDR; CDR2 reads SFDVKD. CDR3 DNA: TGTGCCACCAGTGACCTCAGGGGGACTAGCAAGGATACGCAGTATTTT. It specifies CATSDLRGTSKDTQYF.

This chain connects TRBV11-1 to TRBJ2-3; 13 nucleotides match TRBD2. CDR1 is SGHAT, CDR2 FQDESV, per germline (reference sequence). The junction had 4 bases not matched to a gene; V was cut back by 5 bases and J by 2 bases. The CDR3 has 16 amino acids. DNA for the CDR3: TGTGCCAGCAGCGCCACTAGCGGGGGGGTCACAGATACGCAGTATTTT. Translating gives CASSATSGGVTDTQYF.

The V call is TRBV7-2, the J call TRBJ2-2, with D possibly being TRBD1 (6 bases). The V end lost 6 bases, the J end lost 4 bases, and 15 bases lay between the germline ends. This CDR3 has 15 residues. Per germline, CDR1 SGHTA and CDR2 FQGNSA. In nucleotides, the CDR3 is TGTGCCAGCAGTTACAGGGCGCAGTCCACCGGGGAGCTGTTTTTT. Translated: CASSYRAQSTGELFF.